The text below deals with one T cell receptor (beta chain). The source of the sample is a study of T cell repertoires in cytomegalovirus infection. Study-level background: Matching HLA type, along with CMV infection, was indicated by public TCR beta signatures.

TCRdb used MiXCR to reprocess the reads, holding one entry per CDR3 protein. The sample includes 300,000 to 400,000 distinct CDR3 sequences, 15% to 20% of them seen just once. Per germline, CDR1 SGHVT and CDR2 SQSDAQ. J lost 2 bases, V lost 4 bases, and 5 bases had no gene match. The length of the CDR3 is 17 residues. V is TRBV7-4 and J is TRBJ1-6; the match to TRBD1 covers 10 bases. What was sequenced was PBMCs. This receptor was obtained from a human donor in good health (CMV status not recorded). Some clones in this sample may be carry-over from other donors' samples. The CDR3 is CASSSYGQGAYNSPLHF. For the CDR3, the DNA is TGTGCCAGCAGCTCCTACGGACAGGGGGCCTATAATTCACCCCTCCACTTT.